Below are 22 T cell receptor beta chains sequenced from a single sample in a study of human T cells and chemical hapten exposure. TCRdb reprocessed the RACE reads with MiXCR, giving one entry per CDR3 protein. The sample lists about 350,000 distinct CDR3 sequences, nearly 6.5% seen once, with roughly 5.4% in the top ten. The time point here: patch test 2, 6 weeks after DPC sensitization. Stated treatment: therapeutic diphenylcyclopropenone sensitization with weekly scalp DPC. Specimen: whole blood, collected in connection with sensitization to the hapten diphenylcyclopropenone (DPC). These receptors came from a woman younger than 35 with alopecia areata. Some clones in this sample may be carry-over from other donors' samples.

The table lists this clonotype with many counts. The chain carries TRBV5-6 and TRBJ1-1; D is ambiguous. CDR1 is SGHDT, CDR2 YYEEEE, per germline. With 2 bases removed from V and 8 bases from J, the gap between germline ends came to 7 bases. This CDR3 is built from 11 residues. The CDR3 bases are TGTGCCAGCAGCTTCGCTGAAGAAGCTTTCTTT. Encoded protein: CASSFAEEAFF.

In this sample, this clonotype turned up many times. The DNA for the CDR3 is TGTGCCAGCTGCTGCCAGGGACTTGAAGCTTTCTTT. Translated: CASCCQGLEAFF. The chain links TRBV27 to TRBJ1-1; D is perhaps TRBD1 (5 bases). V gave up 8 bases and J gave up 7 bases, with 14 bases separating them. CDR1 MNHEY and CDR2 SMNVEV come from the germline V gene (reference sequence). The CDR3 loop spans 12 amino acids.

This clonotype was seen repeatedly, ten times or more. The CDR3 region has the DNA TGTGCCTCGACCAGGGCGGGGTTCACCGGGGAGCTGTTTTTT. Its translation is CASTRAGFTGELFF. The chain has TRBV10-3 and TRBJ2-2; D possibly corresponds to TRBD2 (6 bases). Germline CDR1 ENHRY, CDR2 SYGVKD. The CDR3 length is 14 residues. Trimming cost V 11 bases and J 4 bases, with 17 bases left between them.

This clonotype was detected ten times or more. This sequence joins TRBV7-9 and TRBJ1-1; D remains ambiguous. Looked up from germline, CDR1 is SEHNR and CDR2 is FQNEAQ (reference sequence). Trimming removed 3 bases from V and 7 bases from J, with 9 bases in between. The CDR3 extends over 12 amino acids. The CDR3 DNA is TGTGCCAGCAGCTTTTTGGGAATTGAAGCTTTCTTT. Protein: CASSFLGIEAFF.

This clonotype has just a few counts. The chain has TRBV20-1 and TRBJ2-1; D is undetermined. V was trimmed by 0 bases and J by 5 bases, leaving 11 bases between them. The CDR3 totals 14 residues. CDR1 and CDR2 (germline): DFQATT, SNEGSKA (reference sequence). The CDR3 here is CSARDYLDDNEQFF. The CDR3 DNA reads as TGCAGTGCTAGAGACTACCTCGATGACAATGAGCAGTTCTTC.

Comment on this clonotype: The junction departs from the called germline gene at one end, perhaps through a read error. The chain joins TRBV12-3 or TRBV12-4 to TRBJ1-6; D is perhaps TRBD1 (6 bases). This CDR3 region has 14 residues. The CDR3 spells CASSRGASVSPPHF. CDR3 bases: TGTGCCAGCAGTAGGGGGGCGTCAGTTTCACCCCCCCACTTT.

This clonotype was counted many times. In nucleotides, the CDR3 is TGTGCCATCCGGACAGGGGACGGTAATTCACCCCTCCACTTT. This encodes CAIRTGDGNSPLHF. V is TRBV10-3 and J is TRBJ1-6, with 9 bases that match TRBD1. After removal of 8 bases from V and 6 bases from J, the junction contained 5 bases not matched to a gene. The CDR3 contains 14 residues. Per the germline V gene, CDR1 is ENHRY and CDR2 is SYGVKD.

The chain uses TRBV9 and TRBJ2-7; 8 nucleotides agree with TRBD2. Germline V CDR1 and CDR2: SGDLS, YYNGEE. This CDR3 contains 14 residues. After removal of 3 bases from V and 4 bases from J, the junction contained 6 bases not matched to a gene. CDR3 bases: TGTGCCAGCAGCGCCGGGACTAGGGCTTACGAGCAGTACTTC. Translated, it gives CASSAGTRAYEQYF.

This clonotype was counted a few times. J is TRBJ1-6 and V is TRBV6-6, with D unclear. The CDR3 is 14 residues long. The V end was cut by 7 bases, the J end by 7 bases, with 14 bases between. Per germline, CDR1 MNHNY and CDR2 SVGAGI (reference sequence). The CDR3: CASTHGLTNSPLHF. In DNA, the CDR3 is TGTGCCAGCACACACGGGTTAACGAATTCACCCCTCCACTTT.

The chain combines TRBV6-6 with TRBJ2-5; D not resolved. CDR1 is MNHNY and CDR2 is SVGAGI in the germline V gene (reference sequence). V dropped 6 bases and J dropped 2 bases, with 13 bases sitting between them. This CDR3 has 14 residues. As DNA, the CDR3 is TGTGCCAGCAGATTCTCGGACGCGCAAGAGACCCAGTACTTC. Amino acid sequence: CASRFSDAQETQYF.

This clonotype appeared many times. V is TRBV2 and J is TRBJ1-1; TRBD1 aligns across 7 bases. This CDR3 is built from 12 residues. Losses at the gene ends were 4 bases for V and 7 bases for J; bases not matched to a gene: 3. Germline V gene data show CDR1 as SNHLY and CDR2 as FYNNEI. CDR3 sequence (DNA): TGTGCCAGCAGTGGACAGGGAGTTGAAGCTTTCTTT. Encoded protein: CASSGQGVEAFF.

This clonotype was seen only a few times. The chain carries TRBV21-1 and TRBJ1-1; TRBD1 is taken as the D call from the table, unchecked against the DNA. TRBV21-1 is described as a pseudogene. The CDR3 runs to 19 residues. This CDR3 is CASSIAPTETVRMNTEAFF. The CDR3 DNA reads TGTGCCAGCAGCATTGCCCCGACAGAGACGGTGAGGATGAACACTGAAGCTTTCTTT.

The chain combines TRBV4-1 with TRBJ1-5; possibly TRBD1 for D (5 bases). Trimming removed 1 base from V and 3 bases from J, with 10 bases in between. This CDR3 contains 15 residues. Germline CDR1 and CDR2: MGHRA and YSYEKL. The CDR3 nucleotides are TGCGCCAGCAGCCAAGTAGGGGATCCCAATCAGCCCCAGCATTTT. Its translation: CASSQVGDPNQPQHF.

This rearrangement joins TRBV7-2 to TRBJ1-2; 7 nucleotides align to TRBD1. The J segment lost 6 bases and the V segment lost 5 bases, leaving 6 bases of the junction unmatched. This CDR3 is built from 13 residues. The V gene's germline CDR1 is SGHTA and CDR2 FQGNSA. The CDR3 DNA is TGTGCCAGCAGCCAACAGGGGATAGATGGCTACACCTTC. It is translated as CASSQQGIDGYTF.

A few counts support this clonotype. The V gene is TRBV20-1, the J gene TRBJ2-3; 11 bases line up with TRBD2. The V gene end was trimmed by 1 base and the J gene end by 1 base; junction bases not matched to a gene: 10. Germline assignment: CDR1 DFQATT and CDR2 SNEGSKA (reference sequence). The CDR3 has 18 amino acids. CDR3 loop: CSARAPASGGQGTDTQYF. CDR3 in DNA: TGCAGTGCTAGAGCCCCCGCTAGCGGGGGGCAGGGCACAGATACGCAGTATTTT.

This clonotype was detected only a few times. V and J are TRBV18 and TRBJ2-6; D is ambiguous. The CDR3 contains 16 residues. Germline CDR1 reads KGHSH; CDR2 reads LQKENI. Between the trimmed V and J ends, which lost 3 bases and 0 bases, there was a span of 9 bases. CDR3 amino acids: CASSPGAYSGANVLTF. CDR3 nucleotide sequence: TGTGCCAGCTCACCGGGCGCATACTCTGGGGCCAACGTCCTGACTTTC.

This clonotype has ten or more counts. The chain carries TRBV12-3 or TRBV12-4 and TRBJ2-5, with 9 positions matching TRBD1. J gave up 0 bases and V 6 bases, and 17 bases lay outside the gene matches. The CDR3 has 19 residues. CDR3 loop: CASSRTGTGPRVNQETQYF. CDR3 DNA sequence: TGTGCCAGCAGCCGAACCGGGACAGGGCCCAGAGTAAACCAAGAGACCCAGTACTTC.

The chain employs TRBV11-2 and TRBJ1-2, with a tentative D call TRBD1 (5 bases). V was trimmed by 3 bases and J by 8 bases, leaving 25 bases between them. Germline CDR1 reads SGHAT; CDR2 reads FQNNGV. The CDR3 is made up of 17 amino acids. CDR3 nucleotides: TGTGCCAGCAGCTTGCGCCTAGACAGAACTATTGAAGTAGGCTACACCTTC. It codes for CASSLRLDRTIEVGYTF.

V and J are TRBV28 and TRBJ2-3; D may be TRBD2 (6 bases). There are 15 residues in the CDR3. Germline V CDR1 and CDR2: MDHEN, SYDVKM. With 3 bases removed from V and 2 bases from J, the gap between germline ends came to 12 bases. For the CDR3, the DNA is TGTGCCAGCAGTTTGTCGCGGGAACTCACAGATACGCAGTATTTT. Translating it yields CASSLSRELTDTQYF.

The chain recombines TRBV29-1 with TRBJ2-3, with 7 positions matching TRBD2. V dropped 3 bases and J dropped 0; count of bases not matched to a gene: 15. The CDR3 runs 18 residues. Germline V gene lookup returns CDR1 SQVTM and CDR2 ANQGSEA. As DNA, the CDR3 is TGCAGCGTTGACTCGAAAAATTGGCAGGGAGGGAGCACAGATACGCAGTATTTT. Its translation is CSVDSKNWQGGSTDTQYF.

This sequence joins TRBV10-3 and TRBJ2-7; 8 bases are a match to TRBD2. The CDR3 length is 16 residues. In germline, CDR1 is ENHRY, CDR2 SYGVKD. V shed 0 bases and J 4 bases; nucleotides not matched to a gene: 8. The CDR3 nucleotides read TGTGCCATCAGTGAGTCCCCGGGTAGCGGGGTTTACGAGCAGTACTTC. This gives the protein CAISESPGSGVYEQYF.

The sample holds a few counts of this clonotype. The gene calls are TRBV6-4 and TRBJ2-3; 8 bases align to TRBD2. The CDR3 has 14 residues. CDR1 and CDR2 (germline): MRHNA, SNTAGT. Unmatched junction bases numbered 3, after V lost 3 bases and J lost 4 bases. The CDR3 DNA is TGTGCCAGCAGTGAAGACGGGGGGGCAGATACGCAGTATTTT. This gives the protein CASSEDGGADTQYF.